These T cell receptor beta chains were read from a single sample in a study of T cells after yellow fever vaccination. TCRdb called the 5' RACE reads again in MiXCR, with one record for every CDR3 protein. The sample comprises about 550,000 distinct CDR3 sequences, about 19% of which are singletons, and around 15% rests with the top ten. Specimen: PBMCs, collected 15 days after the yellow fever booster vaccination. The receptors here all came from a man aged 25 to 45 who received the YFV17D yellow fever vaccine. CDR3s include the opening cysteine and the closing phenylalanine or tryptophan. Each record gives: CDR3 DNA, CDR3 protein, J gene, CDR3 length, D gene, V gene, clone size. The D gene is left open where the match is weak. Only part of the rows carry a size: once, few, many, or a class if the clone is expanded.

CDR3nt: TGCAGTGCTGGACTAGCGACCACAGATACGCAGTATTTT
CDR3aa: CSAGLATTDTQYF
j_gene: TRBJ2-3
len: 13
d_gene: TRBD2
v_gene: TRBV20-1
abundance: few

CDR3nt: TGTGCCAGAGGACAGGGTCCGGATACGCAGTATTTT
CDR3aa: CARGQGPDTQYF
j_gene: TRBJ2-3
len: 12
d_gene: TRBD1
v_gene: TRBV2
abundance: -

CDR3nt: TGTGCCAGCAGTCCTCGTCTAGCGGGAGACAATGAGCAGTTCTTC
CDR3aa: CASSPRLAGDNEQFF
j_gene: TRBJ2-1
len: 15
d_gene: TRBD2
v_gene: TRBV28
abundance: many

CDR3nt: TGCAGTGCTAGGTATGGCCCCTACGAGCAGTACTTC
CDR3aa: CSARYGPYEQYF
j_gene: TRBJ2-7
len: 12
d_gene: -
v_gene: TRBV20-1
abundance: -

CDR3nt: TGTGCCAGCAGCCGAACGACACTACTAGCCAAAAACATTCAGTACTTC
CDR3aa: CASSRTTLLAKNIQYF
j_gene: TRBJ2-4
len: 16
d_gene: -
v_gene: TRBV14
abundance: -

CDR3nt: TGTGCCAGCAGCCAACGCGGCGGGAGCATCTACGAGCAGTACTTC
CDR3aa: CASSQRGGSIYEQYF
j_gene: TRBJ2-7
len: 15
d_gene: TRBD2
v_gene: TRBV11-3
abundance: few

CDR3nt: TGCGCCAGCAGCCCAGAGCGGGAAGGTTACGAGCAGTACTTC
CDR3aa: CASSPEREGYEQYF
j_gene: TRBJ2-7
len: 14
d_gene: TRBD2
v_gene: TRBV4-1
abundance: few

CDR3nt: TGTGCCAGCAGTTTAGCTGACAAGTTGAACTCCTACGAGCAGTACTTC
CDR3aa: CASSLADKLNSYEQYF
j_gene: TRBJ2-7
len: 16
d_gene: -
v_gene: TRBV12-3/TRBV12-4
abundance: -

CDR3nt: TGTGCCACCAGCAGCCGTGACATAGGCACAGATACGCAGTATTTT
CDR3aa: CATSSRDIGTDTQYF
j_gene: TRBJ2-3
len: 15
d_gene: -
v_gene: TRBV15
abundance: -

CDR3nt: TGTGCCAGCAGTTTAGTCAGAGGACAGGGACCTCGCTCCTATAATTCACCCCTCCACTTT
CDR3aa: CASSLVRGQGPRSYNSPLHF
j_gene: TRBJ1-6
len: 20
d_gene: TRBD1
v_gene: TRBV12-3/TRBV12-4
abundance: few

CDR3nt: TGTGCCAGCAGTTACCTTGGAACCAATGAGCAGTTCTTC
CDR3aa: CASSYLGTNEQFF
j_gene: TRBJ2-1
len: 13
d_gene: -
v_gene: TRBV6-5
abundance: few